This is a list of T cell receptor beta chains from one sample in a study of identical twins. One entry per CDR3 protein results from TCRdb running MiXCR on the 5' RACE reads. The table has some 690,000 distinct CDR3 sequences, over 20% seen once. These data also formed part of another study, on T cells expressing NK-cell markers.

Sequenced: PBMCs. These receptors were collected from a woman between 18 and 29 years old in good health. Both conserved end residues are part of each CDR3. The order of the fields is V gene, D gene, clone size, J gene, CDR3 DNA, CDR3 protein. The D gene is left open where the match is weak. Where a row states a size, it is once, few, many or the class of an expanded clone; other rows omit it.

>TRBV5-4|-|-|TRBJ1-3
TGTGCCAGCAGGACCGGCCCGAACTCTGGAAACACCATATATTTT
CASRTGPNSGNTIYF
>TRBV6-5|-|-|TRBJ2-1
TGTGCCAGCAGTAACAGGGTTCTCGATGAGCAGTTCTTC
CASSNRVLDEQFF
>TRBV9|TRBD1|-|TRBJ2-1
TGTGCCAGCAACCGGGCCCAGGGGGCGTACTATGAGCAGTTCTTC
CASNRAQGAYYEQFF
>TRBV12-3/TRBV12-4|-|many|TRBJ1-1
TGTGCCAGCAGTCTTCAATCCGCGTCTGAAGCTTTCTTT
CASSLQSASEAFF
>TRBV20-1|-|few|TRBJ2-2
TGCAGTGCTAGAGTAGCGAACACCGGGGAGCTGTTTTTT
CSARVANTGELFF
>TRBV20-1|-|-|TRBJ2-7
TGCAGTGCTAGAACTAGCCATATTACCTACGAGCAGTACTTC
CSARTSHITYEQYF
>TRBV20-1|TRBD2|many|TRBJ2-7
TGCAGTGCTAGATTAAGCGGGGAGTTTCCCTACGAGCAGTACTTC
CSARLSGEFPYEQYF
>TRBV6-5|-|few|TRBJ2-7
TGTGCCAGCAGTTACTCGCCGGGACCACAAACCCCCTACGAGCAGTACTTC
CASSYSPGPQTPYEQYF
>TRBV4-3|-|few|TRBJ2-3
TGCGCCAGCAGCCGAGCACGTGGTGGGCTAGCCTCAGATACGCAGTATTTT
CASSRARGGLASDTQYF
>TRBV27|-|-|TRBJ1-4
TGTGCCAGCAGTTTATTGGGGTCTAATCAAAAACTGTTTTTT
CASSLLGSNQKLFF
>TRBV29-1|TRBD1|-|TRBJ2-7
TGCAGCGCTCTCCAGGGGGACCCAGCCGAGCAGTACTTC
CSALQGDPAEQYF
>TRBV20-1|-|-|TRBJ1-4
TGCAGTGCTAGGAGAATGGGGGGTTTGGCTAATGGAAAACTGTTTTTT
CSARRMGGLANGKLFF
>TRBV9|TRBD1|many|TRBJ1-1
TGTGCCAGCGCCAGGGACAGGGGAGCTGAAGCTTTCTTT
CASARDRGAEAFF
>TRBV29-1|TRBD2|-|TRBJ2-7
TGCAGCGTTGCCGGGAGGGGGTACGAGCAGTACTTC
CSVAGRGYEQYF
>TRBV12-3/TRBV12-4|-|-|TRBJ1-2
TGTGCCAGCAGTTTAAGGACGAATGGTGGCTACACCTTC
CASSLRTNGGYTF
>TRBV5-6|TRBD2|few|TRBJ2-1
TGTGCCAGCAGAAAGCGGGGGGGCCGGGTTGAGCAGTTCTTC
CASRKRGGRVEQFF
>TRBV9|TRBD2|few|TRBJ2-6
TGTGCCAGCAGTCTTGGGGAGGGCTCAGGGGCCAACGTCCTGACTTTC
CASSLGEGSGANVLTF
>TRBV7-2|-|-|TRBJ2-7
TGTGCCAGCAGCCCACTACCCTTACTGGAGCAGTACTTC
CASSPLPLLEQYF